The 13 T cell receptor beta chains given below trace back to one sample, sequenced in a study of blood T cell repertoires in COVID-19. Method: immunoSEQ multiplex PCR; TCRdb's copy keeps in-frame clones and lacks some. This sample has 85,000 to 100,000 clones; around 88% occur once, and the top ten carry around 18%. The specimen was peripheral blood. All receptors derive from a woman in her sixties or seventies with COVID-19, enrolled during active disease.

This rearrangement joins TRBV5-1 to TRBJ1-1; D is ambiguous. The V and J ends lost 0 bases and 7 bases respectively, with 16 bases between them. Germline CDR1 reads SGHRS; CDR2 reads YFSETQ. There are 15 residues in the CDR3. The CDR3 nucleotides read TGCGCCAGCAGCTTGGGGTTCCCACCAACAAATGAAGCTTTCTTT. Translation gives CASSLGFPPTNEAFF.

This rearrangement joins TRBV12-3 or TRBV12-4 to TRBJ1-1; D possibly corresponds to TRBD1 (6 bases). Trimming took 7 bases from V and 4 from J, leaving 13 bases between them. The CDR3 runs to 13 residues. In DNA, the CDR3 is TGTGCCAGCACCCCTCCAGGGGCCACTGAAGCTTTCTTT. Its translation is CASTPPGATEAFF.

CDR3 sequence reads: CASSVGPDTAKLFF. The CDR3 nucleotides are TGTGCCAGCAGCGTAGGTCCCGACACAGCAAAACTGTTTTTT. The V and J genes are TRBV9 and TRBJ1-4; no reliable D call. The CDR3 is 14 residues long. Trimming cost V 0 bases and J 10 bases, with 13 bases left between them. The germline V gene encodes CDR1 SGDLS and CDR2 YYNGEE.

This clone showed up just once. V is TRBV6-6 and J is TRBJ1-2; a weak D match, TRBD1 (6 bases). Germline loops: CDR1 MNHNY, CDR2 SVGAGI (reference sequence). V was pared by 6 bases and J by 0 bases, with 11 bases between. This CDR3 spans 14 amino acids. CDR3 nucleotides: TGTGCCAGCAGGGGGGGGCAAGCTAACTATGGCTACACCTTC. Its protein product is CASRGGQANYGYTF.

The chain employs TRBV27 and TRBJ1-5; the D gene is possibly TRBD1 (6 bases). From germline, CDR1 is MNHEY and CDR2 SMNVEV (reference sequence). The CDR3 consists of 14 residues. V dropped 5 bases and J dropped 3 bases, with 11 bases sitting between them. The CDR3 nucleotides read TGTGCCAGCAGTCTACAGGGCCACAATCAGCCCCAGCATTTT. Its protein product is CASSLQGHNQPQHF.

This clone was counted once. The V and J genes are TRBV7-9 and TRBJ1-1; unclear D gene. V was shortened by 5 bases and J by 1 base, with 11 bases between the two germline ends. CDR1 is SEHNR and CDR2 is FQNEAQ in the germline V gene (reference sequence). This CDR3 region has 14 residues. CDR3 DNA: TGTGCCAGCAGCAGGTCGGAGGCGAACACTGAAGCTTTCTTT. Residues: CASSRSEANTEAFF.

V and J are TRBV29-1 and TRBJ1-3, with D perhaps matching TRBD1 (5 bases). V was trimmed by 1 base and J by 3 bases, leaving 7 bases between them. Germline CDR1 and CDR2: SQVTM and ANQGSEA. The CDR3 covers 13 residues. CDR3 in amino acids: CSVEVQGGNTIYF. DNA of the CDR3: TGCAGCGTTGAAGTTCAGGGTGGAAACACCATATATTTT. The whole variable domain, filled in from reference TRBV29-1 and TRBJ1-3, reads SAVISQKPSRDICQRGTSLTIQCQVDSQVTMMFWYRQQPGQSLTLIATANQGSEATYESGFVIDKFPISRPNLTFSTLTVSNMSPEDSSIYLCSVEVQGGNTIYFGEGSWLTVV.

The CDR3 DNA reads as TGTGCCAGTAGTGTGTCAGGGCAGTCCAATGAGCAGTTCTTC. Protein: CASSVSGQSNEQFF. V is TRBV19 and J is TRBJ2-1, with TRBD1 as a possible D gene (5 bases). The CDR3 loop spans 14 amino acids. Germline CDR1 LNHDA, CDR2 SQIVND (reference sequence). The germline V and J ends were trimmed by 5 bases and 6 bases, with 14 bases remaining between them.

This rearrangement joins TRBV9 to TRBJ2-7; 10 positions match TRBD1. CDR3 length: 14 residues. CDR1 is SGDLS and CDR2 is YYNGEE in the germline V gene. The V segment lost 3 bases and the J segment 4 bases; nucleotides outside the gene matches: 4. The CDR3 region has the DNA TGTGCCAGCAGCGGCGGGACAGGGGTGTACGAGCAGTACTTC. The encoded protein is CASSGGTGVYEQYF.

A few counts support this clone. The CDR3 DNA reads TGTGCCAGTGGGGACCGGGACAGCTATGGCTACACCTTC. Its protein is CASGDRDSYGYTF. The V and J genes are TRBV19 and TRBJ1-2, with 7 bases matching TRBD1. The V gene's germline CDR1 is LNHDA and CDR2 SQIVND (reference sequence). The CDR3 extends over 13 amino acids. The V and J ends lost 8 bases and 4 bases, in that order; junction bases with no gene match: 7.

The chain carries TRBV4-3 and TRBJ1-1; unclear D gene. The germline CDR1 and CDR2 sequences are LGHNA and YSLEER. V lost 2 bases and J 1 base, leaving 14 bases between the germline ends. This CDR3 contains 16 residues. The CDR3 region is CASSQRTGPRNTEAFF. CDR3 coding DNA: TGCGCCAGCAGCCAACGAACTGGGCCGCGGAACACTGAAGCTTTCTTT.

The chain is built from TRBV6-2 or TRBV6-3 and TRBJ2-1; 14 nucleotides align to TRBD2. The CDR3 sequence is 20 residues long. Looked up from germline, CDR1 is MNHEY and CDR2 is SVGEGT. With V trimmed by 0 bases and J by 0 bases, 7 bases remained unmatched. The CDR3 here is CASSYSLGLAGGLSYNEQFF. CDR3 DNA: TGTGCCAGCAGTTACTCTCTTGGACTAGCGGGGGGACTCTCCTACAATGAGCAGTTCTTC.

The J gene is TRBJ1-5, the V gene TRBV19; D gene ambiguous. The CDR3 is made up of 13 amino acids. The V gene lost 2 bases and the J gene lost 3 bases, with 5 bases spanning the gap. Germline CDR1 reads LNHDA; CDR2 reads SQIVND (reference sequence). The CDR3 loop reads CASSILNNQPQHF. CDR3 DNA sequence: TGTGCCAGTAGTATATTAAACAATCAGCCCCAGCATTTT.